This section outlines one T cell receptor beta chain sequence together with its context. Antigen: not known. The germline gives CDR1 SGHRS, CDR2 YFSETQ. This CDR3 comprises 16 residues. V dropped 2 bases and J dropped 4; count of bases not matched to a gene: 8. This sample was included in a study of OX40 agonist ivuxolimab in advanced cancers. The study, taken as a whole, reports: Those patients achieving a partial response at 0.1-3.0 mg/kg showed among the lowest clonal expansion.

Some clones are missing from TCRdb's copy, which holds only in-frame ones; the method was immunoSEQ multiplex PCR. The sample comprises tens of thousands of clones, 82% of which are singletons, and around 5% rests with the top ten. Autoimmune disease history or systemic immunosuppression meant exclusion. The J gene is TRBJ2-3, the V gene TRBV5-1; 9 nucleotides agree with TRBD2. The material was CD4+ or CD8+ T cells sorted from blood, obtained in a trial of the OX40 agonist ivuxolimab. The clonotype was recovered from an adult with an advanced solid tumor such as melanoma, head and neck, liver or kidney cancer. The CDR3 nucleotides are TGCGCCAGCAGCTTAGGGACTAGCAATCCCTCAGATACGCAGTATTTT. This sequence encodes CASSLGTSNPSDTQYF.